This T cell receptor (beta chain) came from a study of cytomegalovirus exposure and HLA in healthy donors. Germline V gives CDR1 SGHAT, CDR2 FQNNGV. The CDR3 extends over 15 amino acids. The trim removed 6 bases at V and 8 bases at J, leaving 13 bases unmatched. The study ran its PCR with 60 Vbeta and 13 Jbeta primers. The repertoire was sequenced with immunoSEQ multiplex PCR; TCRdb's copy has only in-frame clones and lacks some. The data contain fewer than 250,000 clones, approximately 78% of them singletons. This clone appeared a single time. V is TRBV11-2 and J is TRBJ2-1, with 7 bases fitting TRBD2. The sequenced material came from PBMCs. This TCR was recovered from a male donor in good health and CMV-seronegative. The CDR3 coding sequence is TGTGCCAGCAGTCGGACTGGGGCGGGAGTCGATGAGCAGTTCTTC. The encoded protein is CASSRTGAGVDEQFF.